The 18 T cell receptor beta chains below all came from one sample that was sequenced in a study of shared clonotypes between healthy human individuals. This table comes from immunoSEQ multiplex PCR, and its TCRdb copy is limited to in-frame clones, with some not included. This sample carries 2 million to 2.5 million clones, more than 85% of them seen once, and the ten largest clones take under 0.45%. Sample: naive CD4+ T cells from PBMCs. The subset was: CD45RA+ positively selected. The receptor source for this set is a young man in good health. Some clones in this sample may be carry-over from other donors' samples.

This chain connects TRBV19 to TRBJ1-2; D remains ambiguous. CDR1 and CDR2 (germline): LNHDA, SQIVND (reference sequence). Trimming removed 5 bases at V and 2 bases at J, with 9 bases between. CDR3 length: 13 amino acids. DNA of the CDR3: TGTGCCAGTAGTGGCGGGAAGAACTATGGCTACACCTTC. This sequence encodes CASSGGKNYGYTF.

The CDR3 protein is CASSRLLSPSYEQYF. CDR3 nucleotide sequence: TGTGCCAGCAGTCGATTGTTATCACCCTCCTACGAGCAGTACTTC. The rearrangement joins TRBV28 to TRBJ2-7, with D hard to call. CDR1 and CDR2 from the germline V gene are MDHEN and SYDVKM. V lost 5 bases and J 0 bases, leaving 14 bases between the germline ends. The CDR3 spans 15 residues. The full variable domain, in which reference TRBV28 and TRBJ2-7 provide the parts outside the CDR3, is DVKVTQSSRYLVKRTGEKVFLECVQDMDHENMFWYRQDPGLGLRLIYFSYDVKMKEKGDIPEGYSVSREKKERFSLILESASTNQTSMYLCASSRLLSPSYEQYFGPGTRLTVT.

The V call is TRBV11-2, the J call TRBJ1-3; D unresolved. The ends were cut back, 10 bases at V and 4 bases at J, with 5 bases in the middle. Germline CDR1 is SGHAT and CDR2 is FQNNGV. This CDR3 is built from 10 residues. CDR3 coding DNA: TGTGCCACGGGGGGAAACACCATATATTTT. The encoded protein is CATGGNTIYF.

The chain joins TRBV5-4 to TRBJ1-1; no firm D call. The ends were cut back, 4 bases at V and 7 bases at J, with 23 bases in the middle. CDR3 length: 16 residues. Germline-derived CDR1 and CDR2 are SGHNT and YYREEE (reference sequence). The CDR3 is CASSPDGGRDLVEAFF. CDR3 bases: TGTGCCAGCAGCCCCGACGGAGGGCGCGATCTGGTTGAAGCTTTCTTT.

This chain links TRBV18 with TRBJ2-7; D possibly corresponds to TRBD2 (5 bases). Germline assignment: CDR1 KGHSH and CDR2 LQKENI. The CDR3 contains 16 residues. V was pared by 3 bases and J by 3 bases, with 18 bases between. The CDR3 loop reads CASSPGVGSGVYEQYF. The CDR3, as DNA: TGTGCCAGCTCACCGGGAGTGGGGTCCGGAGTCTACGAGCAGTACTTC.

The rearrangement uses TRBV2 and TRBJ2-5, with TRBD1 matching 8 bases. The junction had 3 bases not matched to a gene; V was cut back by 7 bases and J by 5 bases. CDR3 length: 12 amino acids. Germline V lookup: CDR1 SNHLY, CDR2 FYNNEI. CDR3 DNA: TGTGCCAGCAAGGACAGGGATGAGACCCAGTACTTC. It is translated as CASKDRDETQYF.

The chain uses TRBV18 and TRBJ2-5; 9 bases map to TRBD1. This CDR3 region has 14 residues. CDR1 is KGHSH and CDR2 is LQKENI in the germline V gene. With V trimmed by 6 bases and J by 5 bases, 7 bases remained unmatched. The CDR3 DNA is TGTGCCAGCTCTCTGACAGGGGGTGAGGAGACCCAGTACTTC. Protein: CASSLTGGEETQYF.

The chain has TRBV10-3 and TRBJ2-5; D is possibly TRBD2 (6 bases). The length of the CDR3 is 13 residues. The germline CDR1 and CDR2 sequences are ENHRY and SYGVKD. Trimming stripped 6 bases from V and 5 bases from J, with 13 bases between. Here the CDR3 reads CAISRGGMETQYF. For the CDR3, the DNA is TGTGCCATCAGCCGTGGAGGGATGGAGACCCAGTACTTC.

V gene TRBV7-2 combines with J gene TRBJ2-7; 12 bases match TRBD2. Germline V gene lookup returns CDR1 SGHTA and CDR2 FQGNSA. The CDR3 spans 18 residues. The ends lost 0 bases at V and 1 base at J; junction bases unmatched: 7. The CDR3 reads CASSLAAGTSGSSYEQYF. Here the CDR3 DNA reads TGTGCCAGCAGCTTAGCGGCCGGGACTAGCGGGTCTTCCTACGAGCAGTACTTC. Based on the CDR3 plus reference TRBV7-2 and TRBJ2-7, the full variable domain is GAGVSQSPSNKVTEKGKDVELRCDPISGHTALYWYRQSLGQGLEFLIYFQGNSAPDKSGLPSDRFSAERTGGSVSTLTIQRTQQEDSAVYLCASSLAAGTSGSSYEQYFGPGTRLTVT.

The V call is TRBV18, the J call TRBJ1-1, with D perhaps matching TRBD1 (5 bases). Trimming removed 1 base at V and 1 base at J, with 13 bases between. Germline CDR1 is KGHSH and CDR2 is LQKENI. The CDR3 spans 16 residues. This CDR3 is CASSPRWDGPNTEAFF. The CDR3 DNA reads TGTGCCAGCTCACCACGATGGGACGGCCCGAACACTGAAGCTTTCTTT. Full variable domain (outside the CDR3, taken from reference TRBV18 and TRBJ1-1): NAGVMQNPRHLVRRRGQEARLRCSPMKGHSHVYWYRQLPEEGLKFMVYLQKENIIDESGMPKERFSAEFPKEGPSILRIQQVVRGDSAAYFCASSPRWDGPNTEAFFGQGTRLTVV.

This sequence joins TRBV18 and TRBJ2-7; weak D call: TRBD1 (5 bases). Deletions cut 3 bases from V and 2 bases from J, with 11 bases between. CDR1 is KGHSH, CDR2 LQKENI, per germline. The CDR3 consists of 14 residues. The CDR3 region is CASSPLQGTYEQYF. CDR3 DNA sequence: TGTGCCAGCTCACCCCTCCAGGGAACCTACGAGCAGTACTTC. The variable domain in full, with the rest retrieved from reference TRBV18 and TRBJ2-7, is NAGVMQNPRHLVRRRGQEARLRCSPMKGHSHVYWYRQLPEEGLKFMVYLQKENIIDESGMPKERFSAEFPKEGPSILRIQQVVRGDSAAYFCASSPLQGTYEQYFGPGTRLTVT.

The CDR3 protein is CASSVGGLAGRYEQYF. The CDR3 region has the DNA TGTGCCAGCAGCGTGGGGGGACTAGCGGGAAGGTACGAGCAGTACTTC. V is TRBV9 and J is TRBJ2-7, with TRBD2 identical over 13 bases. The V gene's germline CDR1 is SGDLS and CDR2 YYNGEE. The CDR3 length is 16 residues. Germline trimming cut 2 bases from V and 4 bases from J; bases unmatched to any gene: 6.

This chain uses TRBV4-1 with TRBJ2-5; TRBD1 might be the D (6 bases). CDR1 is MGHRA and CDR2 is YSYEKL in the germline V gene. V was pared by 4 bases and J by 1 base, with 13 bases between. This CDR3 comprises 15 residues. The CDR3 bases are TGCGCCAGCAGCCCAGCCCAGGGGACCCAAGAGACCCAGTACTTC. This sequence encodes CASSPAQGTQETQYF.

The chain uses TRBV7-2 and TRBJ2-5; unclear D gene. This CDR3 is built from 15 residues. Trimming stripped 1 base from V and 4 bases from J, with 13 bases between. CDR1 and CDR2 (germline): SGHTA, FQGNSA. CDR3 region: CASSLVVFEGETQYF. CDR3 in DNA: TGTGCCAGCAGCTTAGTAGTTTTCGAAGGAGAGACCCAGTACTTC.

This chain links TRBV4-1 with TRBJ2-7; perhaps TRBD2 as D (6 bases). The germline V gene has CDR1 MGHRA and CDR2 YSYEKL. Trimming cost V 3 bases and J 3 bases, with 21 bases left between them. The CDR3 is 17 residues long. The CDR3 sequence: CASSQSPQIGGLYEQYF. In DNA, the CDR3 is TGCGCCAGCAGCCAGAGCCCCCAGATCGGGGGACTCTACGAGCAGTACTTC.

The rearrangement links TRBV15 to TRBJ2-7, with 8 bases that match TRBD1. J lost 3 bases, V lost 2 bases, and 3 bases had no gene match. The length of the CDR3 is 14 residues. Germline V gene sequence: CDR1 LNHNV, CDR2 YYDKDF (reference sequence). The CDR3, as DNA: TGTGCCACCAGCAGAACCGGGACAGGCTACGAGCAGTACTTC. Encoded protein: CATSRTGTGYEQYF. Full variable domain (outside the CDR3, taken from reference TRBV15 and TRBJ2-7): DAMVIQNPRYQVTQFGKPVTLSCSQTLNHNVMYWYQQKSSQAPKLLFHYYDKDFNNEADTPDNFQSRRPNTSFCFLDIRSPGLGDTAMYLCATSRTGTGYEQYFGPGTRLTVT.

This chain joins TRBV5-6 and TRBJ1-5; the match to TRBD1 covers 8 bases. J gave up 2 bases and V 2 bases, and 6 bases lay outside the gene matches. Germline V lookup: CDR1 SGHDT, CDR2 YYEEEE. This CDR3 has 16 amino acids. CDR3 sequence (DNA): TGTGCCAGCAGCTTTTACAGGGGGGGCGGCAATCAGCCCCAGCATTTT. Protein: CASSFYRGGGNQPQHF.

Only one count was recorded for this clone. The chain is built from TRBV27 and TRBJ2-3; TRBD2 is a possible D gene (6 bases). The V end lost 2 bases, the J end lost 8 bases, and 14 bases lay between the germline ends. Germline V gene sequence: CDR1 MNHEY, CDR2 SMNVEV (reference sequence). The CDR3 is 14 amino acids. CDR3 sequence reads: CASSLGGYVRTQYF. In nucleotides, the CDR3 is TGTGCCAGCAGTTTAGGGGGGTATGTACGTACGCAGTATTTT.